The TCR beta chain under discussion was sequenced for a study of CD8+ T cells in alopecia areata. V lost 6 bases, J lost 8 bases, and 11 bases lay in between. The V gene's germline CDR1 is SNHLY and CDR2 FYNNEI. The CDR3 is made up of 12 amino acids. Isolated RNA was reverse transcribed into cDNA used as the sequencing template. Here immunoSEQ multiplex PCR was the method, and the copy in TCRdb shows in-frame clones only, minus some. The sample lists roughly 250,000 clones, roughly two thirds seen once, with roughly 1.2% in the top ten. This chain links TRBV2 with TRBJ2-1; possibly TRBD2 for D (5 bases). The sample consisted of CD4+ T cells sorted from blood, taken at week 0. The receptor comes from a human donor with alopecia areata. The CDR3, as DNA: TGTGCCAGCAGAGGACTCATCGATGAGCAGTTCTTC. It specifies CASRGLIDEQFF.